This T cell receptor beta chain derives from a study of blood T cell repertoires in COVID-19. As for the study in general: Spain, Italy and the United States supplied samples that represented acute and convalescent COVID-19. Sources were T cells, B-cell-depleted T cells, or PBMCs; the material itself was cDNA or gDNA.

As processed by the authors: Amplification of reference gene primers provided the estimated nucleated cell counts. The protocol was immunoSEQ multiplex PCR, while the TCRdb copy is restricted to in-frame clones and leaves out a portion. The V and J calls and clone size are taken from that table; D and trimming were inferred from the DNA. The sample has tens of thousands of clones, around 85% seen once. Germline V gives CDR1 GTSNPN, CDR2 SVGIG (reference sequence). This CDR3 has 13 residues. The V segment lost 4 bases and the J segment 5 bases; nucleotides outside the gene matches: 5. The receptor was derived from a woman in her 70s with active COVID-19. This chain links TRBV30 with TRBJ2-7; 10 bases fit TRBD1. The specimen was peripheral blood. The DNA for the CDR3 is TGTGCCTGGACCAAAGACAGGGGGCACGAGCAGTACTTC. Translated: CAWTKDRGHEQYF.